This T cell receptor (beta chain) was identified in a study of HIV-infected patients and healthy controls. Roughly three months, about 14 weeks, into antiretroviral therapy, follow-up blood was collected. The repertoire came from unfractionated whole blood and reflected all unsorted peripheral T cells. This clonotype is deemed medium-sized. With 6 bases clipped from V and 1 base from J, the junction kept 6 bases outside the gene matches. CDR3 length: 15 amino acids. Germline V CDR1 and CDR2: SEHNR, FQNEAQ (reference sequence). Reverse transcription used about 500 ng RNA and constant-region primers for alpha and beta. Each of the alpha and beta chains got its own library through chain-specific third strand synthesis with indices. TCRdb used MiXCR to reprocess the 5' RACE reads, holding one entry per CDR3 protein. The sample lists about 6,500 distinct CDR3 sequences; around 6.7% were seen once.

This receptor was identified in an adult with HIV infection. The V gene is TRBV7-9, the J gene TRBJ2-7, with 10 bases fitting TRBD2. The material was blood, obtained during antiretroviral therapy. The CDR3: CASRPTSGDSYEQYF. For the CDR3, the DNA is TGTGCCAGCAGACCTACTAGCGGGGATTCCTACGAGCAGTACTTC.